The rows below give T cell receptor beta chains drawn from one sample of a study of blood T cells in healthy people across ages. TCRdb processed the 5' RACE reads anew with MiXCR; each CDR3 protein has one entry. The sample has 1.2 million to 1.5 million distinct CDR3 sequences, 35% to 45% seen once. The specimen sequenced was blood. The receptor set was obtained from a woman aged 18-29 years in good health. Both conserved end residues are part of each CDR3. D genes are given only for firm matches. The size field is filled for only some rows; it gives once, few, many or a size class.

d_gene	v_gene	j_gene	abundance	CDR3nt	CDR3aa
.	TRBV29-1	TRBJ2-1	few	TGCAGCGTTGATACCGGGACTGGGGACTACAATGAGCAGTTCTTC	CSVDTGTGDYNEQFF
.	TRBV29-1	TRBJ2-7	.	TGCAGCCCCGGGGAGTTCCTGTCCCAAACCGATGCAACTTACGAGCAGTACTTC	CSPGEFLSQTDATYEQYF
TRBD1	TRBV2	TRBJ2-7	.	TGTGCCAGTGGGAAGACAGGGATGACCTACGAGCAGTACTTC	CASGKTGMTYEQYF
.	TRBV7-2	TRBJ2-1	few	TGTGCCACCGCGAGTGGGGAAGAGCAGTTCTTC	CATASGEEQFF
TRBD1	TRBV2	TRBJ2-7	.	TGTGCCAGCAATGCGGACAGGGAGCAATACGAGCAGTACTTC	CASNADREQYEQYF
.	TRBV6-6	TRBJ1-3	once	TGTGCCAGCAGTTCGACAAAGACTGGCAGGGGAAACACCATATATTTT	CASSSTKTGRGNTIYF
TRBD2	TRBV11-2	TRBJ2-7	.	TGTGCCAGCAGCTTTGGGGCTAGCGGGGCGGCCTACGAGCAGTACTTC	CASSFGASGAAYEQYF
TRBD2	TRBV12-3/TRBV12-4	TRBJ2-1	.	TGTGCCAGCACCAAGGGCCAGCGGGGTGAGCAGTTCTTC	CASTKGQRGEQFF
TRBD2	TRBV7-9	TRBJ2-2	.	TGTGCCAGCAGCTTAGCGGTCGGTAGCGGGGGACGAAACACCGGGGAGCTGTTTTTT	CASSLAVGSGGRNTGELFF
.	TRBV27	TRBJ2-1	few	TGTGCCAGCAGTTCTTGGGCAGATTACAATGAGCAGTTCTTC	CASSSWADYNEQFF
.	TRBV27	TRBJ2-1	.	TGTGCCAGCAGTTTAACGGGGGACCACCTAAGGAATGAGCAGTTCTTC	CASSLTGDHLRNEQFF
TRBD2	TRBV20-1	TRBJ2-7	.	TGCAGTTCCAGCGGGAGCGGTACCTACGAGCAGTACTTC	CSSSGSGTYEQYF
TRBD1	TRBV2	TRBJ1-1	.	TGTGCCAGCAGTGAAGCGAGAGGACAGGGGAAATGGGACACTGAAGCTTTCTTT	CASSEARGQGKWDTEAFF
.	TRBV4-1	TRBJ2-6	.	TGCGCCAGCAGCCCCGGGACGGGTGGTGGGGCCGACGTCCTGACTTTC	CASSPGTGGGADVLTF
.	TRBV14	TRBJ2-1	few	TGTGCCAGCAGCCAAATGTGGCTAGAGAGGAATGAGCAGTTCTTC	CASSQMWLERNEQFF
.	TRBV29-1	TRBJ1-1	.	TGCAGCGTTGGGACCCGCCTGAGCACTGAAGCTTTCTTT	CSVGTRLSTEAFF
.	TRBV6-1	TRBJ2-7	.	TGTGCCAGCAGTCTAGCTGTCAGGCCCTCCTACGAGCAGTACTTC	CASSLAVRPSYEQYF
.	TRBV5-6	TRBJ1-2	.	TGTGCCAGCAGCTTGGCCGTGGCAGCCCTCTATGGCTACACCTTC	CASSLAVAALYGYTF
TRBD2	TRBV20-1	TRBJ2-1	few	TGCAGTGCTAGAGGGGGCACTAGCGGAGCTTACAATGAGCAGTTCTTC	CSARGGTSGAYNEQFF
TRBD1	TRBV6-2/TRBV6-3	TRBJ2-1	.	TGTGCCAGCAGCTCCATCGACAGGGTTCAACACAATGAGCAGTTCTTC	CASSSIDRVQHNEQFF
TRBD2	TRBV2	TRBJ2-1	.	TGTGCCAGCAAAGATCCCGGGGGGGCCTCCTACAATGAGCAGTTCTTC	CASKDPGGASYNEQFF
TRBD1	TRBV6-2/TRBV6-3	TRBJ1-4	.	TGTGCCAGCAGTTTCTCGTGGACAGGGGTTAATGAAAAACTGTTTTTT	CASSFSWTGVNEKLFF
TRBD1	TRBV6-1	TRBJ2-7	.	TGTGCCAGCAAATTAACAGGGGGCTACGAGCAGTACTTC	CASKLTGGYEQYF
TRBD1	TRBV28	TRBJ1-2	.	TGTGCCAGTTGGGACAGCTCCTATGGCTACACCTTC	CASWDSSYGYTF
.	TRBV25-1	TRBJ1-4	.	TGTCCCAGCAGTGATATTGGGCAGGGGTCCGAAAAACTGTTTTTT	CPSSDIGQGSEKLFF
.	TRBV2	TRBJ2-3	.	TGTGCCAGCAGTGAGGGTAGAGGGGGGTCGCAGTATTTT	CASSEGRGGSQYF
.	TRBV11-2	TRBJ1-2	.	TGTGCCAGCGGGACGGAGATTGGGGGCTACACCTTC	CASGTEIGGYTF
.	TRBV20-1	TRBJ2-3	many	TGCAGTGCTACCGGTGCGTCTAAGCAGTATTTT	CSATGASKQYF
.	TRBV7-9	TRBJ2-7	few	TGTGCCAGCAGCTTAATGATCGAGCAGTACTTC	CASSLMIEQYF
TRBD2	TRBV6-1	TRBJ2-1	.	TGTGCCAGCAGTGATAATAGCGGGAGCACCTACAATGAGCAGTTCTTC	CASSDNSGSTYNEQFF
.	TRBV6-5	TRBJ1-2	.	TGTGCCTGCAGTTACTCGGCGGGGGGCGGCTATGGCTACACCTTC	CACSYSAGGGYGYTF
TRBD2	TRBV6-5	TRBJ2-3	.	TGTGCCAGCAGTTACTCGTCTATCGGGGGGGCCACAGATACGCAGTATTTT	CASSYSSIGGATDTQYF
.	TRBV2	TRBJ2-7	.	TGTGCCAGCAGTGAATTCAGGGACCCCTCCTACGAGCAGTACTTC	CASSEFRDPSYEQYF
TRBD1	TRBV2	TRBJ1-1	.	TGTGCCAGCAGTGCCGACAGGGTGGGGAGGGGCACTGAAGCTTTCTTT	CASSADRVGRGTEAFF
TRBD2	TRBV20-1	TRBJ2-4	.	TGCAGTGCTAGGGTTGCTAGCGGAGGGAACATTCAGTACTTC	CSARVASGGNIQYF